This entry lists 14 T cell receptor beta chains sequenced from one sample in a study of memory CD4+ T cells and cytomegalovirus serostatus. Method: immunoSEQ multiplex PCR; TCRdb's copy keeps in-frame clones and lacks some. The data show about 41,000 clones, 76% seen once. The sort gate was single viable CD3+CD4+CD8-CD45RO+ cells for memory CD4+ T cells. Specimen: memory CD4+ T cells from blood. All receptors come from an adult in good health and CMV-seronegative.

This rearrangement joins TRBV7-9 to TRBJ1-1, with 8 bases matching TRBD1. The trim removed 5 bases at V and 4 bases at J, leaving 9 bases unmatched. Germline loops: CDR1 SEHNR, CDR2 FQNEAQ (reference sequence). The length of the CDR3 is 15 residues. CDR3 in amino acids: CASSPGTGVSTEAFF. The CDR3 nucleotides read TGTGCCAGCAGCCCCGGGACAGGTGTTTCCACTGAAGCTTTCTTT.

V gene TRBV10-2 combines with J gene TRBJ2-3, with 8 nucleotides matching TRBD2. The germline V gene has CDR1 WSHSY and CDR2 SAAADI. CDR3 length: 15 amino acids. The V segment lost 2 bases and the J segment 4 bases; nucleotides outside the gene matches: 5. The CDR3, as DNA: TGCGCCAGCAGTGAGACCCGGGGGGGGGCAGATACGCAGTATTTT. Protein sequence: CASSETRGGADTQYF.

This clone was counted only a few times. The CDR3 DNA is TGTGCCAGCAGCTTGGTAGGTCCGACAACTAATGAAAAACTGTTTTTT. Its protein is CASSLVGPTTNEKLFF. The chain carries TRBV5-6 and TRBJ1-4; D unresolved. This CDR3 has 16 residues. Between the trimmed V and J ends, which lost 0 bases and 0 bases, there was a span of 9 bases. CDR1 and CDR2 from the germline V gene are SGHDT and YYEEEE. The full variable domain, rest sourced from reference TRBV5-6 and TRBJ1-4, is DAGVTQSPTHLIKTRGQQVTLRCSPKSGHDTVSWYQQALGQGPQFIFQYYEEEERQRGNFPDRFSGHQFPNYSSELNVNALLLGDSALYLCASSLVGPTTNEKLFFGSGTQLSVL.

The chain carries TRBV6-5 and TRBJ2-1; no clear D. Germline V gives CDR1 MNHEY, CDR2 SVGAGI. The V gene lost 6 bases and the J gene lost 0 bases, with 12 bases spanning the gap. The length of the CDR3 is 15 residues. The CDR3 coding sequence is TGTGCCAGCAGCCCGAATTCCTACTCCTACAATGAGCAGTTCTTC. Translated, it gives CASSPNSYSYNEQFF.

J is TRBJ1-5 and V is TRBV5-8; 8 bases line up with TRBD1. Germline CDR1 is SGHTS and CDR2 is YDEGEE. The CDR3 consists of 16 residues. Trimming took 0 bases from V and 3 from J; bases not matched to a gene: 5. The CDR3 sequence: CASSLEQGGFNQPQHF. The CDR3, as DNA: TGTGCCAGCAGCTTGGAACAGGGGGGGTTCAATCAGCCCCAGCATTTT.

The chain is built from TRBV4-2 and TRBJ2-3; D uncertain. V was cut by 0 bases and J by 0 bases, with 7 bases left in between. CDR3 length: 15 residues. CDR1 is LGHNA, CDR2 YNFKEQ, per germline. The CDR3, as DNA: TGTGCCAGCAGCCAAGATTACCCCAGCACAGATACGCAGTATTTT. Protein product: CASSQDYPSTDTQYF.

The chain couples TRBV4-1 to TRBJ2-1, with D possibly TRBD2 on 6 matching bases. In germline, CDR1 is MGHRA, CDR2 YSYEKL. The CDR3 contains 17 residues. V lost 0 bases, J lost 5 bases, and 17 bases lay in between. This chain's CDR3 is CASSQEGLRRGHNEQFF. CDR3 bases: TGCGCCAGCAGCCAAGAGGGACTTCGGCGGGGTCACAATGAGCAGTTCTTC.

This sequence joins TRBV7-2 and TRBJ2-7, with 7 bases aligning to TRBD1. Germline V gene lookup returns CDR1 SGHTA and CDR2 FQGNSA. The CDR3 extends over 14 amino acids. V was clipped by 5 bases and J by 9 bases; unmatched bases: 13. CDR3 loop: CASSEGRLQGWQYF. The CDR3 nucleotides read TGTGCCAGCAGCGAGGGTCGATTACAGGGGTGGCAGTACTTC.

The J gene is TRBJ2-5, the V gene TRBV28; D perhaps matches TRBD2 (6 bases). Trimming removed 10 bases from V and 2 bases from J, with 14 bases in between. The CDR3 extends over 13 amino acids. Germline V gene lookup returns CDR1 MDHEN and CDR2 SYDVKM. CDR3 bases: TGTGCCACCGTCGTGGGGGGACAAGAGACCCAGTACTTC. Its translation: CATVVGGQETQYF.

This clone has a handful of counts. The chain couples TRBV19 to TRBJ2-2; maybe TRBD1 (11 bases). Trimming removed 5 bases at V and 2 bases at J, with 27 bases between. The CDR3 is 20 residues long. The V gene's germline CDR1 is LNHDA and CDR2 SQIVND (reference sequence). The CDR3 is CASSHGQGAWTSGNTGELFF. The CDR3 region has the DNA TGTGCCAGTAGTCACGGACAGGGGGCCTGGACTAGCGGAAACACCGGGGAGCTGTTTTTT.

This sequence joins TRBV4-3 and TRBJ1-1, with TRBD1 matching over 9 bases. V was pared by 4 bases and J by 4 bases, with 7 bases of the junction left unmatched. The CDR3 loop spans 15 amino acids. Germline loops: CDR1 LGHNA, CDR2 YSLEER. CDR3 coding DNA: TGCGCCAGCAGCCCCCAGGACAGGGGCGGCACTGAAGCTTTCTTT. Its translation is CASSPQDRGGTEAFF.

The chain is built from TRBV30 and TRBJ2-6; D gene uncertain. With 4 bases removed from V and 1 base from J, the gap between germline ends came to 8 bases. This CDR3 is 14 amino acids long. Germline V gives CDR1 GTSNPN, CDR2 SVGIG (reference sequence). CDR3 sequence reads: CAWNGDSGANVLTF. The CDR3 DNA reads as TGTGCCTGGAATGGAGATTCTGGGGCCAACGTCCTGACTTTC. The whole variable domain, filled in from reference TRBV30 and TRBJ2-6, reads SQTIHQWPATLVQPVGSPLSLECTVEGTSNPNLYWYRQAAGRGLQLLFYSVGIGQISSEVPQNLSASRPQDRQFILSSKKLLLSDSGFYLCAWNGDSGANVLTFGAGSRLTVL.

The rearrangement links TRBV10-2 to TRBJ2-3; D possibly corresponds to TRBD2 (5 bases). Per the germline V gene, CDR1 is WSHSY and CDR2 is SAAADI. The CDR3 spans 14 residues. V was pared by 8 bases and J by 0 bases, with 12 bases between. The CDR3 reads CASLQERSTDTQYF. In nucleotides, the CDR3 is TGCGCCAGCCTTCAAGAGCGGAGCACAGATACGCAGTATTTT.

This clone occurred a few times. J is TRBJ2-3 and V is TRBV2; no reliable D call. With 2 bases removed from V and 3 bases from J, the gap between germline ends came to 6 bases. In germline, CDR1 is SNHLY, CDR2 FYNNEI. The CDR3 is 13 residues long. CDR3 region: CASSELRTDTQYF. CDR3 DNA sequence: TGTGCCAGCAGTGAATTGAGGACAGATACGCAGTATTTT.